The 7 T cell receptor beta chains reported below all come from one sample, sequenced in a study of cytomegalovirus exposure and HLA in healthy donors. PCR involved 60 Vbeta and 13 Jbeta primers. Data came from immunoSEQ multiplex PCR; TCRdb stores just in-frame clones and leaves some out. In all, the sample yields 150,000 or so clones. Input material: PBMCs. These receptors were obtained from a man aged 18 to 30 in good health and CMV-seronegative.

The V call is TRBV11-2, the J call TRBJ2-5; TRBD2 is a possible D gene (6 bases). CDR1 and CDR2 from the germline V gene are SGHAT and FQNNGV. V shed 5 bases and J shed 0 bases, with 13 bases lying between them. The CDR3 loop spans 15 amino acids. The CDR3 reads CASSPGAVYQETQYF. The CDR3 coding sequence is TGTGCCAGCAGCCCGGGAGCGGTCTACCAAGAGACCCAGTACTTC.

The chain combines TRBV5-1 with TRBJ2-3; D is unclear. V was trimmed by 0 bases and J by 2 bases, leaving 10 bases between them. The CDR3 contains 15 residues. The germline gives CDR1 SGHRS, CDR2 YFSETQ. This chain's CDR3 is CASSLDSRITDTQYF. In DNA form, the CDR3 reads TGCGCCAGCAGCTTGGACAGCAGGATCACAGATACGCAGTATTTT.

This chain joins TRBV19 and TRBJ2-3; possibly TRBD2 for D (5 bases). This CDR3 comprises 14 residues. Trimming pared 4 bases from V and 0 bases from J, leaving 8 bases between. CDR1 is LNHDA, CDR2 SQIVND, per germline (reference sequence). CDR3 nucleotides: TGTGCCAGTAGTACTTCGGGGAGCACAGATACGCAGTATTTT. Translating gives CASSTSGSTDTQYF. Full variable domain (missing parts from reference TRBV19 and TRBJ2-3): DGGITQSPKYLFRKEGQNVTLSCEQNLNHDAMYWYRQDPGQGLRLIYYSQIVNDFQKGDIAEGYSVSREKKESFPLTVTSAQKNPTAFYLCASSTSGSTDTQYFGPGTRLTVL.

V and J are TRBV10-3 and TRBJ2-5; 8 positions agree with TRBD2. CDR1 ENHRY and CDR2 SYGVKD come from the germline V gene. Trimming took 6 bases from V and 5 from J; bases not matched to a gene: 11. CDR3 size: 15 residues. CDR3 region: CAIRKSGSSGETQYF. The CDR3 DNA is TGTGCCATCAGGAAAAGCGGGAGTAGTGGGGAGACCCAGTACTTC.

This chain uses TRBV27 with TRBJ2-1; possible D gene TRBD1, 6 bases. CDR1 is MNHEY, CDR2 SMNVEV, per germline (reference sequence). This CDR3 region has 14 residues. The V and J ends lost 8 bases and 9 bases respectively, with 20 bases between them. In DNA form, the CDR3 reads TGTGCCAGCTTACCCCGGCAGGGGATAAGTGAGCAGTTCTTC. Translation: CASLPRQGISEQFF.

This chain links TRBV7-2 with TRBJ1-4; tentative D call: TRBD1 (5 bases). Trimming cost V 5 bases and J 7 bases, with 14 bases left between them. Germline CDR1 SGHTA, CDR2 FQGNSA. The CDR3 loop spans 14 amino acids. This CDR3 is CASSLGGAGEKLFF. CDR3 sequence (DNA): TGTGCCAGCAGCCTCGGCGGGGCGGGTGAAAAACTGTTTTTT. Based on the CDR3 plus reference TRBV7-2 and TRBJ1-4, the full variable domain is GAGVSQSPSNKVTEKGKDVELRCDPISGHTALYWYRQSLGQGLEFLIYFQGNSAPDKSGLPSDRFSAERTGGSVSTLTIQRTQQEDSAVYLCASSLGGAGEKLFFGSGTQLSVL.

The chain combines TRBV27 with TRBJ1-1; the D gene is possibly TRBD1 (5 bases). The V end was cut by 3 bases, the J end by 4 bases, with 15 bases between. CDR1 is MNHEY, CDR2 SMNVEV, per germline (reference sequence). The CDR3 runs 15 residues. CDR3 region: CASSFLQGGITEAFF. In DNA form, the CDR3 reads TGTGCCAGCAGTTTCTTGCAGGGTGGTATCACTGAAGCTTTCTTT.